This TCR beta chain was sequenced during a study of blood T cell repertoires in COVID-19. Study overall: Acute and convalescent COVID-19 samples came from the United States, Italy and Spain. PBMCs, B-cell-depleted T cells, or T cells were the source of the cDNA or gDNA that made up the material.

The protocol was immunoSEQ multiplex PCR, while the TCRdb copy is restricted to in-frame clones and leaves out a portion. This sample yields over 80,000 clones, of which 75% to 90% are seen a single time; 1.2% belongs to the top ten. CDR3 length: 15 amino acids. J was trimmed by 8 bases and V by 2 bases; bases with no gene match: 4. In germline, CDR1 is SGHTA, CDR2 FQGTGA. This TCR was sampled from an elderly man with active or convalescent COVID-19. This chain links TRBV7-3 with TRBJ2-1; 12 nucleotides line up with TRBD2. What was sequenced was peripheral blood. The DNA of the CDR3 is TGTGCCAGCAGCTTACTAGCGGGAGGGTTAGATGAGCAGTTCTTC. This encodes CASSLLAGGLDEQFF.